The present TCR beta chain was sequenced within a study of metastatic and nonmetastatic thyroid tumors. Study at large: Thyroid patients, malignant and benign, had repertoires compared across blood and tumor or nodule tissue. Study-level results: According to reports, the diversity of TCR beta was significantly higher in malignant thyroid tumors than in benign nodules, and this held in both blood and tumor samples.

The entire patient cohort was treatment-naive prior to thyroid surgery. This clone has a single count. Its target is not known. Using MiXCR, TCRdb re-called clones from the PCR reads. The data hold about 40,000 clones, with about 15% observed a single time. V was trimmed by 4 bases and J by 1 base, leaving 15 bases between them. This CDR3 has 15 residues. Looked up from germline, CDR1 is SGHTS and CDR2 is YDEGEE. This receptor was obtained from a female donor with papillary thyroid cancer or a benign thyroid nodule (not recorded which). Some clones in this sample may be carry-over from other donors' samples. V usage is TRBV5-8 and J usage is TRBJ2-7, with TRBD2 as a possible D gene (5 bases). The sample taken for sequencing was blood. This chain's CDR3 is CASSDGWRCSYEQYF. The CDR3 DNA reads as TGTGCCAGCAGCGACGGATGGAGGTGTTCCTACGAGCAGTACTTC.